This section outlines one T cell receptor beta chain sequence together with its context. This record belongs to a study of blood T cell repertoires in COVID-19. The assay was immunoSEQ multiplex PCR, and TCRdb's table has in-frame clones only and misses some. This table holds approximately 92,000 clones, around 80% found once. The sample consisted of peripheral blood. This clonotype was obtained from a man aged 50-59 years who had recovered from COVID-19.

CDR3 region: CASSLVARPRPNEQYF. Written as DNA, the CDR3 is TGCGCCAGCAGCTTGGTCGCTAGACCGCGCCCGAACGAGCAGTACTTC. The V call is TRBV5-1, the J call TRBJ2-7; D is unresolved. Trimming left V 0 bases short and J 5 bases short, with 18 bases between. The CDR3 is made up of 16 amino acids. Germline V lookup: CDR1 SGHRS, CDR2 YFSETQ.